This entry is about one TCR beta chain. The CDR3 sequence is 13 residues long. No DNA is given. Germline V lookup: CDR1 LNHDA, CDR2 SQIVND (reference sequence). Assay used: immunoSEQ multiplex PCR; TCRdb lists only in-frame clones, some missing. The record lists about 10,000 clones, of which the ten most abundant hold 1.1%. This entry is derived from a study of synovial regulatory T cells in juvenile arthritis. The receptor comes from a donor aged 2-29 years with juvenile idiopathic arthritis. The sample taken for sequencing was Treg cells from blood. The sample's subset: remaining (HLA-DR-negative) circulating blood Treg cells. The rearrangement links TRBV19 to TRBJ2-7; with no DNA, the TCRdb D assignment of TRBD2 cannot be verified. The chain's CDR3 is CATTGSFSYEQYF.